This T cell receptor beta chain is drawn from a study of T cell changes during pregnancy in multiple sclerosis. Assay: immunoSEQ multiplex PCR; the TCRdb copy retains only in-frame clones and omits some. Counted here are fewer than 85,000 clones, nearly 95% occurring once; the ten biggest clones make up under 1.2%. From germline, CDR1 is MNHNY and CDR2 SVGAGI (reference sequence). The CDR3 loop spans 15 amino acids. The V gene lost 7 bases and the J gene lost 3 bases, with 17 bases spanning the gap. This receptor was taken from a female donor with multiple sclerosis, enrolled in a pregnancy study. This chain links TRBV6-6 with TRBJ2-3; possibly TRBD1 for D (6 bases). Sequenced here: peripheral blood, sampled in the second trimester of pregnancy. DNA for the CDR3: TGTGCCAGCACCCCGGGGACATCGCGGACAGATACGCAGTATTTT. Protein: CASTPGTSRTDTQYF.